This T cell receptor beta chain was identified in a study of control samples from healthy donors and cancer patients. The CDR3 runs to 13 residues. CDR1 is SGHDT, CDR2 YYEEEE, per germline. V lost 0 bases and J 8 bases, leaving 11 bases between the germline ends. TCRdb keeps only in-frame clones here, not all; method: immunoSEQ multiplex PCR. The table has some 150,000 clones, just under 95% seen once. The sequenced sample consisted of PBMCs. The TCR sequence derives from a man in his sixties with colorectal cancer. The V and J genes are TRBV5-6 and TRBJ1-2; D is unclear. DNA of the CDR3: TGTGCCAGCAGCTTGGTGGCCAGTTTGGGCTACACCTTC. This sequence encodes CASSLVASLGYTF.